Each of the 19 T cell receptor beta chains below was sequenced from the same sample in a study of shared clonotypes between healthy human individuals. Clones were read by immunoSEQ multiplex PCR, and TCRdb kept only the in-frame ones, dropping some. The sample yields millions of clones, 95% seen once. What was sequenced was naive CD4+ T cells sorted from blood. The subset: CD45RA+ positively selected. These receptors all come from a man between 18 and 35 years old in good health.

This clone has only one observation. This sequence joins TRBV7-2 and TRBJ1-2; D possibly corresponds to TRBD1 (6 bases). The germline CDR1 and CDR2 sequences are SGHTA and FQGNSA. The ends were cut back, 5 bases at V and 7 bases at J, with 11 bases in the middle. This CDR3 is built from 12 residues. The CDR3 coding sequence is TGTGCCAGCAGCGCTTGGGGGCTTGGCTACACCTTC. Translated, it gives CASSAWGLGYTF.

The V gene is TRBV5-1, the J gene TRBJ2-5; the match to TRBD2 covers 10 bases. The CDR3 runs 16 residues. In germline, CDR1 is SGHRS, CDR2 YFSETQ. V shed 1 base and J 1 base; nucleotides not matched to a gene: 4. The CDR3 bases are TGCGCCAGCAGCTTGTGGGCTAGCGGGGGCCAAGAGACCCAGTACTTC. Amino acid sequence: CASSLWASGGQETQYF. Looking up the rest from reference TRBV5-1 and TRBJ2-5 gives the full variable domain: KAGVTQTPRYLIKTRGQQVTLSCSPISGHRSVSWYQQTPGQGLQFLFEYFSETQRNKGNFPGRFSGRQFSNSRSEMNVSTLELGDSALYLCASSLWASGGQETQYFGPGTRLLVL.

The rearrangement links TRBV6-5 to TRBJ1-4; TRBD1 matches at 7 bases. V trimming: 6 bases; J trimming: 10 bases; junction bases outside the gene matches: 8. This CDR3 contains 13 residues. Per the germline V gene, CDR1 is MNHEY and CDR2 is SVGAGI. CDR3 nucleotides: TGTGCCAGCAGCATGGACCCAGGGGGAAAACTGTTTTTT. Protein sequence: CASSMDPGGKLFF.

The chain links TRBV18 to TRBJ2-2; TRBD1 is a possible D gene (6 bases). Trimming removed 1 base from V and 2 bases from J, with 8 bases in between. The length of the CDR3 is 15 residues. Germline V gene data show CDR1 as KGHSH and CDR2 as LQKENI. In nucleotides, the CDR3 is TGTGCCAGCTCACCACTACAGGGTAACACCGGGGAGCTGTTTTTT. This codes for CASSPLQGNTGELFF.

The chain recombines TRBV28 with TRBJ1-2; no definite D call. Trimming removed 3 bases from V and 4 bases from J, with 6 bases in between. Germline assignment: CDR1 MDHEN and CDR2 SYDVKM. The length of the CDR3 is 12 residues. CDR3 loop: CASSFLGYGYTF. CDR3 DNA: TGTGCCAGCAGTTTTCTGGGCTATGGCTACACCTTC.

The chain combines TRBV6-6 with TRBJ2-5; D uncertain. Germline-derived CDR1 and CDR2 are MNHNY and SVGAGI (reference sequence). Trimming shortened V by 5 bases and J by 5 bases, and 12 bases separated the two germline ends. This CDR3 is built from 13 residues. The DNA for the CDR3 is TGTGCCAGCAGTCCCCCTGGACGGGAGACCCAGTACTTC. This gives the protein CASSPPGRETQYF.

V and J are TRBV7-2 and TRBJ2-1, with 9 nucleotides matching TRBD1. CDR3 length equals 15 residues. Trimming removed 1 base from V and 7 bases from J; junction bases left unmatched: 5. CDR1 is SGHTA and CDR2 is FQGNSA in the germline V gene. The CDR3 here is CASSLVGTGSNEQFF. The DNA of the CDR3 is TGTGCCAGCAGCTTAGTAGGGACAGGGTCGAATGAGCAGTTCTTC.

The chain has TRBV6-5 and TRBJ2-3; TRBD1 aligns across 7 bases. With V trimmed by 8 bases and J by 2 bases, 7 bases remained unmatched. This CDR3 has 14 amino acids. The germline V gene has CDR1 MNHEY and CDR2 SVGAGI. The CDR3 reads CASQGTDSTDTQYF. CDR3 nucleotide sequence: TGTGCCAGCCAAGGGACAGATTCCACAGATACGCAGTATTTT.

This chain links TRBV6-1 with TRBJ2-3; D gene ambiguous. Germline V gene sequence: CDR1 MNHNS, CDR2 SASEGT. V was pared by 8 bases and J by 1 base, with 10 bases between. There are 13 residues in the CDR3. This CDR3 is CASSRRRTDTQYF. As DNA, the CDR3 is TGTGCCAGCTCCCGACGCCGCACAGATACGCAGTATTTT.

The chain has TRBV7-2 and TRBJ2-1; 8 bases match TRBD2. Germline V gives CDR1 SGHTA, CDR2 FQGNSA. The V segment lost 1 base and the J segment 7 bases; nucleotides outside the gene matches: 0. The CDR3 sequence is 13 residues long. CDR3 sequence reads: CASSLGLANEQFF. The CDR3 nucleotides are TGTGCCAGCAGCTTAGGACTAGCGAATGAGCAGTTCTTC.

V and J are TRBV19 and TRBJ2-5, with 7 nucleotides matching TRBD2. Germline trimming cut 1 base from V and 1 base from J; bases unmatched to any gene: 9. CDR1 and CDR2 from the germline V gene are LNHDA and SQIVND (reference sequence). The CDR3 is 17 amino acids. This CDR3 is CASSIVASTGGQETQYF. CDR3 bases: TGTGCCAGTAGTATAGTCGCAAGTACGGGGGGCCAAGAGACCCAGTACTTC. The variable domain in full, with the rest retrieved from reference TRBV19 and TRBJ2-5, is DGGITQSPKYLFRKEGQNVTLSCEQNLNHDAMYWYRQDPGQGLRLIYYSQIVNDFQKGDIAEGYSVSREKKESFPLTVTSAQKNPTAFYLCASSIVASTGGQETQYFGPGTRLLVL.

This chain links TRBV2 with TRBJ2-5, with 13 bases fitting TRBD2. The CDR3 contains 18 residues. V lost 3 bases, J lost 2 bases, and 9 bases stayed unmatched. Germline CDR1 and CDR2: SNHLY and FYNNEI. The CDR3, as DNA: TGTGCCAGCAGTGATCTAACTAGCGGGGGGGCGGAACAAGAGACCCAGTACTTC. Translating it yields CASSDLTSGGAEQETQYF.

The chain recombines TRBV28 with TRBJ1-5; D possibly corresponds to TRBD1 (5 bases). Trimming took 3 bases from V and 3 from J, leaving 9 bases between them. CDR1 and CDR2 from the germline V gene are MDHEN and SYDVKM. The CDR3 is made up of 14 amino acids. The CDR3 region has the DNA TGTGCCAGCAGTTTCCAGGGACTCAATCAGCCCCAGCATTTT. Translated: CASSFQGLNQPQHF.

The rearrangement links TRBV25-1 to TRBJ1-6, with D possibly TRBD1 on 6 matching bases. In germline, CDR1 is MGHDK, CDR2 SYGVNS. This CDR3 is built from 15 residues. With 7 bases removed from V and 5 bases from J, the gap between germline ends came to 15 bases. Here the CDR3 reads CASTEGGVHNSPLHF. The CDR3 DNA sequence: TGTGCCAGCACCGAAGGGGGGGTCCATAATTCACCCCTCCACTTT.

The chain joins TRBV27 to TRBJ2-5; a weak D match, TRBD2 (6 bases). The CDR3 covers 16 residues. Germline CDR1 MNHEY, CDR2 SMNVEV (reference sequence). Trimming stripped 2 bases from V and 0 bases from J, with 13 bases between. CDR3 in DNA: TGTGCCAGCAGTTTAAACGGGGGTCGGTACCAAGAGACCCAGTACTTC. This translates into CASSLNGGRYQETQYF.

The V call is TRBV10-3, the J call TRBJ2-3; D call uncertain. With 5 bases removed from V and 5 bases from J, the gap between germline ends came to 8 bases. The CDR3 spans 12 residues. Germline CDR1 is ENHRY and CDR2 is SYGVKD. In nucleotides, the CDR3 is TGTGCCATCAGTTCGTTAGGAGATACGCAGTATTTT. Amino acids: CAISSLGDTQYF.

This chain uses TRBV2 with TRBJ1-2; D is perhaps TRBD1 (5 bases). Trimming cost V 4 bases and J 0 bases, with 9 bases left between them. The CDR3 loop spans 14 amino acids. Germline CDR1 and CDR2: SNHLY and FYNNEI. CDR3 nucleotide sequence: TGTGCCAGCAGTGCGGCAGGGCCTAACTATGGCTACACCTTC. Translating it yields CASSAAGPNYGYTF.

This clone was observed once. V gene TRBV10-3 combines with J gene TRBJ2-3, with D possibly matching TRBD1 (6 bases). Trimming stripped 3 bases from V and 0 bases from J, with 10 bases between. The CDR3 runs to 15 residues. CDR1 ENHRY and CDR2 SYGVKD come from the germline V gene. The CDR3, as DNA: TGTGCCATCAGTGATGACAGGTCCAGCACAGATACGCAGTATTTT. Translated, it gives CAISDDRSSTDTQYF.

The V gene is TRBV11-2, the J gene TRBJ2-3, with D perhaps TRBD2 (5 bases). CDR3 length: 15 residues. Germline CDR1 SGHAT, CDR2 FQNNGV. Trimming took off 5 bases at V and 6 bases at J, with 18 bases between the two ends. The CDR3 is CASSLPRGVHDTQYF. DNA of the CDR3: TGTGCCAGCAGCCTTCCCCGGGGAGTTCACGATACGCAGTATTTT. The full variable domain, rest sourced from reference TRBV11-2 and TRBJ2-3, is EAGVAQSPRYKIIEKRQSVAFWCNPISGHATLYWYQQILGQGPKLLIQFQNNGVVDDSQLPKDRFSAERLKGVDSTLKIQPAKLEDSAVYLCASSLPRGVHDTQYFGPGTRLTVL.